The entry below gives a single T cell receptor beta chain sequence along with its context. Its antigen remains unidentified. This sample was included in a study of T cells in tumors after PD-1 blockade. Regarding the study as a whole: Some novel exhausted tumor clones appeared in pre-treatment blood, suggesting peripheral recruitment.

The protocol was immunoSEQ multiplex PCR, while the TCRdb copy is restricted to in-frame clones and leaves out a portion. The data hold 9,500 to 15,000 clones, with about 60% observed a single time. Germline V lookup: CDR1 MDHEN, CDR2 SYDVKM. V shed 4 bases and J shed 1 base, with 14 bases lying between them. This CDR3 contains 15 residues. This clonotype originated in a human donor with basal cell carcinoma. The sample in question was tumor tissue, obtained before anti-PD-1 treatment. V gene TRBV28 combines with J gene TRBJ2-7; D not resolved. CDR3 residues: CASSSHTTPSYEQYF. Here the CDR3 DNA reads TGTGCCAGCAGTTCTCACACGACCCCTTCCTACGAGCAGTACTTC.